What follows is one T cell receptor (beta chain) and its context. What antigen it recognizes has not been identified. The sample holds no much larger clone one base away, and base qualities are not on file. In the germline V gene, CDR1 corresponds to MNHNS and CDR2 to SASEGT. The cysteine opens and the phenylalanine closes a CDR3 of 14 amino acids. The read is trimmed to its CDR3 DNA, 42 bases read in frame from base 1. Unmatched junction bases come to 4, with V trimmed by 1 base and J by 4 bases. Donors were healthy HIV-negative adults with no recently reported acute infections or vaccinations. Every donor was a Caucasian adult residing in Nashville, Tennessee, USA. CD8 memory samples were composed of magnetically selected CD45RO+ cells combined with CCR7-negative CD45RA+ effector memory (TemRA) cells. Blood was collected by leukapheresis, and PBMCs were isolated by Ficoll-Histopaque density gradient centrifugation and then cryopreserved in liquid nitrogen vapor phase. Analytical flow cytometry was used to check the purity and quantity of every magnetically sorted T cell population. Genomic DNA was isolated from every sorted fraction and measured by UV absorbance on a Nanodrop 2000c.

These data belong to a study of shared clonotypes between healthy human individuals (dated by TCRdb to 2019 to 2021). About the full investigation: The cohort included a few men and two women between 18 and 49 years of age. To increase sequencing depth and limit assay-specific biases, TCR repertoire library preparation and sequencing were carried out by different laboratories using diverse techniques. For each donor, three plates each were used for CD4 naive and CD4 memory, two plates were used for CD8 naive, and one plate was used for CD8 memory. Each donor's leukapheresis produced roughly between roughly 0.85 and 10 billion PBMCs. To estimate repertoire size and how much clonotype sharing occurs between individuals, the study deeply sequenced the blood TCR repertoires of about five healthy adults.

On the study overall, not on this receptor specifically: Larger estimated clonotype richness was generally found for naive subsets than for memory subsets. Because the study included a small number of donors, the genetic and exposure-history diversity represented was limited. Clonotypes shared by all four sorted-subset donors showed higher generation probabilities than non-shared clonotypes. Incomplete sequencing was indicated by rarefaction of sorted-subset datasets, despite the large sequencing depth. When a handful of donors were compared, the shared fraction of clonotypes was 5% to 6.5% for naive CD4, more than 3% for naive CD8, roughly 2.5% for memory CD4, and about 0.36% for memory CD8. Based on pairwise subsampling, the degree of clonotype sharing among donors was expected to be affected by sequencing depth. Sampling was limited to blood, and TCR repertoires in tissue likely differ from TCR repertoires in blood.

Using the deep immunoSEQ assay, multiplex PCR amplified TCR CDR3 regions from genomic DNA. Extracted genomic DNA from each cell subset was distributed evenly across all wells of several immunoSEQ 96-well plates, and each plate was treated as a replicate. For sorted subsets, each replicate PCR was loaded with about 200 ng genomic DNA, equivalent to 30,000 or so T cell genomes. Purified libraries were measured with a Qubit 3.0 fluorometer, size-checked on a Bioanalyzer 2100, and measured again with the KAPA Library Quantification kit. Every immunoSEQ 96-well plate was sequenced on a dedicated single-read 150-cycle Illumina NextSeq 550 flow cell. In the original analysis: Because only junctional sequences without quality scores were contained in the immunoSEQ output, filtering matching that applied to full-length reads could not be performed. Sequences were annotated with PyIR, a Python wrapper for IgBLAST v1.9, and V/J genes and CDR3 were assigned using IMGT germline references. Reads with weak V/J assignments (E-value above 1e-6), missing CDR3, stop codons, out-of-frame junctions, or ambiguous translated residues were removed. V3J clonotypes were defined as sequences sharing an identical inferred V gene, J gene, and CDR3 amino acid sequence. To compute the percentage overlap between repertoires, the number of shared unique clonotypes was divided by the size of the smaller repertoire. RTK rarefaction, the Chao1 estimator, and Recon v2.1 estimates of unobserved clonotypes were used to assess repertoire richness. For all TCRbeta clonotypes obtained by the gDNA method from a few donors, generation probabilities were computed with OLGA. TCRdb took this table from immuneACCESS and kept in-frame rearrangements with V and J called. Such tables lack part of the clones; where checked against another copy, unresolved V genes explain under half of the gap, and the rest is unexplained. The DNA was the basis for D and trimming; V, J and clone size are from that table. This sample comprises about 380,000 clones, 95% to 97% of them detected only once. More than 0.3% of the sample is in the top ten clones.

The sequence was collected from a man in his thirties or forties in good health. Recombination connected TRBV6-1 to TRBJ2-7; 7 bases in the middle match TRBD1. Sequenced input: memory CD8+ T cells sorted from blood. The cell subset or site label here, explained by the study, means: CD45RO+ cells pooled with CCR7-negative TemRA cells. The CDR3 protein is CASSEVYRGYEQYF. The DNA reads as follows: TGTGCCAGCAGTGAAGTTTACAGGGGATACGAGCAGTACTTC.